This paragraph covers one T cell receptor beta chain sequence. CDR3 size: 15 residues. Germline V lookup: CDR1 SGHVS, CDR2 FQNEAQ. Trimming left V 1 base short and J 5 bases short, with 14 bases between. This entry comes from a study of blood T cell repertoires in COVID-19. TCRdb keeps only in-frame clones here, not all; method: immunoSEQ multiplex PCR. The sample yields some 150,000 clones, under 85% seen once. The sample was peripheral blood. This chain connects TRBV7-8 to TRBJ1-1; D perhaps matches TRBD1 (6 bases). This sequence originates from a man aged 50-60 years with active or convalescent COVID-19. The CDR3 spells CASSLGGHGVTEAFF. The CDR3 region has the DNA TGTGCCAGCAGCTTAGGGGGACACGGGGTGACTGAAGCTTTCTTT. Full variable domain (outside the CDR3, taken from reference TRBV7-8 and TRBJ1-1): GAGVSQSPRYKVAKRGQDVALRCDPISGHVSLFWYQQALGQGPEFLTYFQNEAQLDKSGLPSDRFFAERPEGSVSTLKIQRTQQEDSAVYLCASSLGGHGVTEAFFGQGTRLTVV.